The 15 T cell receptor beta chains in this list originate from one sample, sequenced in a study of memory CD4+ T cells and cytomegalovirus serostatus. The table came from immunoSEQ multiplex PCR; TCRdb's copy has only in-frame clones and leaves some out. This table has 45,000 to 60,000 clones, about four fifths appearing once. Single viable CD3+CD4+CD8-CD45RO+ cells were sorted as the memory CD4+ T cells. The sequenced sample consisted of memory CD4+ T cells from blood. These TCRs come from an adult in good health and CMV-seropositive.

The rearrangement links TRBV10-1 to TRBJ2-5; D possibly matches TRBD1 or TRBD2 (5 bases each). The CDR3 totals 13 residues. Germline V gene lookup returns CDR1 WNHNN and CDR2 SYGVQD (reference sequence). V lost 4 bases and J lost 9, with 15 bases in between. CDR3 residues: CASSVGTSLPQYF. The CDR3 DNA sequence: TGCGCCAGCAGTGTAGGGACGTCTCTTCCCCAGTACTTC.

This chain joins TRBV6-6 and TRBJ1-5, with 7 bases aligning to TRBD1. Germline V gives CDR1 MNHNY, CDR2 SVGAGI (reference sequence). The CDR3 totals 15 residues. Trimming at V came to 0 bases and at J to 6 bases, leaving 5 bases not matched to a gene. CDR3 nucleotide sequence: TGTGCCAGCAGTTACTCGGGAGGGGGCCGTCAGCCCCAGCATTTT. Protein sequence: CASSYSGGGRQPQHF.

This chain joins TRBV10-3 and TRBJ1-4; the D is unclear. CDR1 is ENHRY and CDR2 is SYGVKD in the germline V gene. Trimming stripped 0 bases from V and 14 bases from J, with 13 bases between. The CDR3 has 13 residues. CDR3 sequence reads: CAISESQEGRLFF. Here the CDR3 DNA reads TGTGCCATCAGTGAGTCGCAGGAGGGTAGGCTGTTTTTT.

CDR3 DNA sequence: TGCAGCGTTGCGGTGCTTGTTGCAGATACGCAGTATTTT. This gives the protein CSVAVLVADTQYF. This chain connects TRBV29-1 to TRBJ2-3, with D unresolved. From germline, CDR1 is SQVTM and CDR2 ANQGSEA. The CDR3 totals 13 residues. Deletions cut 4 bases from V and 4 bases from J, with 12 bases between.

The chain uses TRBV19 and TRBJ1-3; 7 nucleotides line up with TRBD1. The length of the CDR3 is 16 residues. The V gene end was trimmed by 4 bases and the J gene end by 0 bases; junction bases not matched to a gene: 6. In germline, CDR1 is LNHDA, CDR2 SQIVND (reference sequence). CDR3 bases: TGTGCCAGTAGTAGACCGGGACAGAGCTCTGGAAACACCATATATTTT. Its protein product is CASSRPGQSSGNTIYF. The full variable domain, completed using reference TRBV19 and TRBJ1-3, is DGGITQSPKYLFRKEGQNVTLSCEQNLNHDAMYWYRQDPGQGLRLIYYSQIVNDFQKGDIAEGYSVSREKKESFPLTVTSAQKNPTAFYLCASSRPGQSSGNTIYFGEGSWLTVV.

The rearrangement links TRBV7-3 to TRBJ2-5; 13 positions match TRBD2. This CDR3 has 16 residues. Trimming at V came to 4 bases and at J to 5 bases, leaving 7 bases not matched to a gene. Germline V gives CDR1 SGHTA, CDR2 FQGTGA. This CDR3 reads CASSWTSGRSRETQYF. As DNA, the CDR3 is TGTGCCAGCAGCTGGACTAGCGGGAGATCACGGGAGACCCAGTACTTC.

The rearrangement links TRBV30 to TRBJ2-1; D gene uncertain. V was trimmed by 2 bases and J by 5 bases, leaving 7 bases between them. There are 12 residues in the CDR3. Germline lookup yields CDR1 GTSNPN and CDR2 SVGIG (reference sequence). CDR3 nucleotides: TGTGCCTGGAGTCTGAGGAACAATGAGCAGTTCTTC. The encoded protein is CAWSLRNNEQFF.

This clone was seen only once. The chain couples TRBV7-3 to TRBJ1-2; D might be TRBD1 (5 bases). The CDR3 runs 13 residues. The V end lost 5 bases, the J end lost 2 bases, and 9 bases lay between the germline ends. Germline values: CDR1 SGHTA, CDR2 FQGTGA. The CDR3 DNA sequence: TGTGCCAGCAGCCTACAGGAGAACTATGGCTACACCTTC. Protein product: CASSLQENYGYTF.

The rearrangement joins TRBV5-1 to TRBJ1-4; the match to TRBD1 covers 8 bases. Germline V gene data show CDR1 as SGHRS and CDR2 as YFSETQ. Trimming took 4 bases from V and 6 from J; bases not matched to a gene: 5. This CDR3 is 14 amino acids long. The CDR3 region is CASSIRGLDEKLFF. In DNA, the CDR3 is TGCGCCAGCAGCATCAGGGGGCTGGATGAAAAACTGTTTTTT.

The chain has TRBV30 and TRBJ2-3; weak D call: TRBD2 (5 bases). This CDR3 is built from 16 residues. V lost 0 bases and J 3 bases, leaving 16 bases between the germline ends. Looked up from germline, CDR1 is GTSNPN and CDR2 is SVGIG (reference sequence). The CDR3 DNA sequence: TGTGCCTGGAGTGTACAATCGGGGAATGTAACAGATACGCAGTATTTT. Translated: CAWSVQSGNVTDTQYF.

The table lists this clone with a count of one. This chain uses TRBV29-1 with TRBJ1-1; tentatively, D is TRBD1 (5 bases). The CDR3 loop spans 12 amino acids. CDR1 is SQVTM, CDR2 ANQGSEA, per germline. V was trimmed by 7 bases and J by 1 base, leaving 10 bases between them. CDR3: CSGGVGNTEAFF. The CDR3 coding sequence is TGCAGCGGGGGGGTCGGGAACACTGAAGCTTTCTTT.

The rearrangement uses TRBV15 and TRBJ1-6; D ambiguous. Trimming took off 1 base at V and 7 bases at J, with 11 bases between the two ends. The CDR3 spans 15 residues. Germline values: CDR1 LNHNV, CDR2 YYDKDF (reference sequence). CDR3 in DNA: TGTGCCACCAGCAGAGGTCGGAATCAGAATTCACCCCTCCACTTT. Translated, it gives CATSRGRNQNSPLHF.

The chain joins TRBV7-3 to TRBJ1-5; tentatively, D is TRBD1 (5 bases). In germline, CDR1 is SGHTA, CDR2 FQGTGA. This CDR3 spans 13 amino acids. V lost 5 bases and J 7 bases, leaving 12 bases between the germline ends. The CDR3 here is CASSKGFGQPQHF. CDR3 sequence (DNA): TGTGCCAGCAGCAAGGGGTTTGGGCAGCCCCAGCATTTT.

J is TRBJ2-7 and V is TRBV27; D might be TRBD2 (6 bases). The germline gives CDR1 MNHEY, CDR2 SMNVEV (reference sequence). The CDR3 consists of 16 residues. V lost 1 base to trimming and J lost 2 bases, with 15 bases between them. The CDR3 loop is CASSLFGGGRPYEQYF. The CDR3 coding sequence is TGTGCCAGCAGTTTATTCGGGGGAGGACGGCCCTACGAGCAGTACTTC.

The V gene is TRBV27, the J gene TRBJ1-2; 9 nucleotides line up with TRBD1. From germline, CDR1 is MNHEY and CDR2 SMNVEV (reference sequence). The V and J ends lost 2 bases and 8 bases, in that order; junction bases with no gene match: 9. CDR3 length: 15 residues. The DNA of the CDR3 is TGTGCCAGCAGTTTACTTCCGGACAGGGGCGGGGGCTACACCTTC. Translation gives CASSLLPDRGGGYTF.